The clone carrying this T cell receptor (beta chain) has more than one count but fewer than ten. The sample belongs to a study of beta chain features in type 1 diabetes. This CDR3 has 15 amino acids. Trimming took 4 bases from V and 4 from J, leaving 17 bases between them. Germline CDR1 is PRHDT and CDR2 is FYEKMQ (reference sequence). Expressed TCRB transcripts were sequenced because the entire RNA isolate underwent reverse transcription. Sequencing used immunoSEQ multiplex PCR; TCRdb keeps in-frame clones, though not all of them. The sample includes about 320,000 clones, 14% of them seen just once. J is TRBJ2-7 and V is TRBV13; D possibly corresponds to TRBD2 (6 bases). The sequenced sample was central memory CD4+ T cells from blood. The TCR comes from a man aged 25 to 40 in good health. The CDR3 sequence is CASSWGLISRYEQYF. In DNA, the CDR3 is TGTGCCAGCAGCTGGGGACTTATATCCCGTTACGAGCAGTACTTC.